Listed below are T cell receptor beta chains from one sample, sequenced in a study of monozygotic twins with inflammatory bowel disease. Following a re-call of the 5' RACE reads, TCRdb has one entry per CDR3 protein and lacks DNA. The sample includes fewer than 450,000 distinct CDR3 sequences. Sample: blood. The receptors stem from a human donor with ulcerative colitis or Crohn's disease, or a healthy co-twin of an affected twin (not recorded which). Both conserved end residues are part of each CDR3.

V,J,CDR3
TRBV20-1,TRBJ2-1,CMGGPPRGVDEQFF
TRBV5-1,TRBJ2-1,CASLDSGYEQFF
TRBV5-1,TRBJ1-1,CASSLRPYVAPNTEAFF
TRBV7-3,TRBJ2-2,CASSQRSNTGELFF
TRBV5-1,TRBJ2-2,CASSLTTGNTGELFF
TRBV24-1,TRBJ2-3,CATSAGGPTDTQYF
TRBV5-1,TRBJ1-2,CASSLDTTGYGYTF
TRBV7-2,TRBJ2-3,CASSPIVTDTQYF
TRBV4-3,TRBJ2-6,CASSQDRDGGANVLTF
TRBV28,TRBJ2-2,CASSLELTTGELFF
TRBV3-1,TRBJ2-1,CASSHPGLVYNEQFF
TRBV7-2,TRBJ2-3,CASSFLTGLPADTQYF
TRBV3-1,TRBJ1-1,CASSLAFGGGNTEAFF
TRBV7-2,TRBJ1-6,CASSLVITRTPLHF
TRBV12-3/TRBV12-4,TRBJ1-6,CASSLSWSSYNSPLHF
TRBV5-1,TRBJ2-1,CASTGMTVSYNEQFF
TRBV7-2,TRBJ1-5,CASSWDGDQPQHF
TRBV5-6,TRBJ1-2,CASSLYRGTGYTF
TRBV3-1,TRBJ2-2,CASSQWGPGELFF
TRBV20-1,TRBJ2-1,CSASRSMSSSYNEQFF
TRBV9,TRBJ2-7,CASSVGGGTDYEQYF
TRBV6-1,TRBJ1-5,CASSSTGTGFGPQHF
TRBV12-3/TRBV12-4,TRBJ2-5,CASSFGEAGAQETQYF
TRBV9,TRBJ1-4,CASSVSGSLNEKLFF
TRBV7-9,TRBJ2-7,CASSFDIDYEQYF
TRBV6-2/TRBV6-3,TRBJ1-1,CASSYYLNTEAFF
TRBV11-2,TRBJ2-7,CASSFLPGTGGYEQYF
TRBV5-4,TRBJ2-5,CASSLDGRRETQYF
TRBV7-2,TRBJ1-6,CASSFTGTGDSPLHF
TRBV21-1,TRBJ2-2,CASSAPGQTYTGELFF
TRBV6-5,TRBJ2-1,CASSYSFRSEQFF
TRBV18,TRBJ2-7,CASSPGIQVNEQYF
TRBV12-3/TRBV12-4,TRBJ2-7,CASSIRPHLGEQYF
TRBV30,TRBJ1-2,CAWRGDRGLYGYTF
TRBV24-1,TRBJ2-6,CATSDGLAGAGANVLTF
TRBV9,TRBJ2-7,CASSVASGSYEQYF
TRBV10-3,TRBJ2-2,CAIRDTGELFF
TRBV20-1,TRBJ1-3,CSATEGADTIYF
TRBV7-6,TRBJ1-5,CASSLVPDYSNQPQHF
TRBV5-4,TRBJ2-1,CASSHETNRGYEQFF
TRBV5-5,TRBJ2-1,CASSLVGLAIYNEQFF
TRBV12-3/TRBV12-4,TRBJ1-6,CASRRDSVTLHF
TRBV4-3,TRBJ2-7,CASSHATGTLSYEQYF
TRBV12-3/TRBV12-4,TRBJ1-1,CASINTGGTEAFF
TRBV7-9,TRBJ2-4,CASSLSRSGTGSGIQYF
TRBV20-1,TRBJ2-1,CSARVAGGPDYSEQFF
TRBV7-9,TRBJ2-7,CASSLNGNEQYF
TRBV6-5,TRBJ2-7,CASSYSRGTHEQYF
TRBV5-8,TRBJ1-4,CASSLAGLRNEKLFF
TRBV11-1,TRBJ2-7,CASSLQGWNEQYF
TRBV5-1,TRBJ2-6,CASSLATGAGANVLTF
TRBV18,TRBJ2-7,CASSPGAGVTYEQYF
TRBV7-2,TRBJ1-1,CASSLNAAMNTEAFF
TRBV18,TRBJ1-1,CASSLYDMGAGVTEAFF
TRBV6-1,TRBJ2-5,CASRGQGPYRSSQYF
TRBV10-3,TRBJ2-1,CAISETGDEQFF
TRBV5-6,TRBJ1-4,CASTRGRTNEKLFF
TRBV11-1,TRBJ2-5,CASSLPPGLAGGPQETQYF
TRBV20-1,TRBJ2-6,CSARGGNSGANVLTF